This T cell receptor beta chain was documented in a study of cytomegalovirus exposure and HLA in healthy donors. PCR employed 60 Vbeta and 13 Jbeta primers. In the authors' methods: Unique TCR beta chains numbered roughly 84 million in a later analysis, with around 10 million shared. Method: immunoSEQ multiplex PCR; TCRdb's copy keeps in-frame clones and lacks some. V and J calls and clone size are given by that table; D and trimming were obtained from the DNA. The sample lists around 200,000 clones; about three quarters were seen once. Study-wide points: Rare sequences made up most TCRs, while some public TCRs were found in many donors.

Concerning this clone itself: The antigen is not known.

The specimen sequenced was PBMCs. This clonotype originated in a male donor in good health and CMV-seronegative.

CDR3 in amino acids: CASSLGERETSTDTQYF. The CDR3 nucleotides are TGTGCCAGCAGCTTAGGGGAGCGGGAGACTAGCACAGATACGCAGTATTTT. The chain uses TRBV11-3 and TRBJ2-3, with TRBD2 matching over 8 bases. J was trimmed by 0 bases and V by 1 base; bases with no gene match: 6. The germline CDR1 and CDR2 sequences are SGHNT and YENEEA. The CDR3 loop spans 17 amino acids.